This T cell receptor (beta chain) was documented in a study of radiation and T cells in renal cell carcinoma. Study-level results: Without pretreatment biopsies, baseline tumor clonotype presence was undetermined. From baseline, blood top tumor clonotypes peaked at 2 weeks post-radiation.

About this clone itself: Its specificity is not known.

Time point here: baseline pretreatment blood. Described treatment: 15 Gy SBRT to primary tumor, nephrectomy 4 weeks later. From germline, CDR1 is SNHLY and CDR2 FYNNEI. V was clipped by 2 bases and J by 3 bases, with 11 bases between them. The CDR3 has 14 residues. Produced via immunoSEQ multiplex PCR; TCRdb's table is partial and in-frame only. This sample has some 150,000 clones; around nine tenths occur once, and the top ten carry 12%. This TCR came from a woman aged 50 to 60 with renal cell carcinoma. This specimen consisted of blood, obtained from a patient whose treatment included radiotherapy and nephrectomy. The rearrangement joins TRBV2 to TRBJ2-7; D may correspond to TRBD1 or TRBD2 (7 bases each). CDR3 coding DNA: TGTGCCAGCAGTGAACAGGGGGGGATCTACGAGCAGTACTTC. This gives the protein CASSEQGGIYEQYF.